These 18 T cell receptor beta chains were sequenced from one sample in a study of control samples from healthy donors and cancer patients. The repertoire was sequenced with immunoSEQ multiplex PCR; TCRdb's copy has only in-frame clones and lacks some. The table has 85,000 to 90,000 clones, around 90% seen once. Sequencing was carried out using PBMCs. The receptors here all came from a woman aged 45 to 65 with colorectal cancer.

The chain has TRBV2 and TRBJ2-2, with D possibly TRBD2 on 7 matching bases. The CDR3 loop spans 15 amino acids. CDR1 SNHLY and CDR2 FYNNEI come from the germline V gene. Trimming left V 7 bases short and J 6 bases short, with 18 bases between. For the CDR3, the DNA is TGTGCCAGCACCGAGGGGGGGGCTGGTGCCGGGGAGCTGTTTTTT. Translation gives CASTEGGAGAGELFF.

V and J are TRBV5-1 and TRBJ1-1; D unclear. The CDR3 is 14 amino acids. CDR1 is SGHRS and CDR2 is YFSETQ in the germline V gene. The V end was cut by 1 base, the J end by 3 bases, with 10 bases between. The CDR3 sequence is CASSLSGSDTEAFF. In DNA form, the CDR3 reads TGCGCCAGCAGCTTGTCTGGGAGTGACACTGAAGCTTTCTTT.

The chain carries TRBV7-2 and TRBJ2-3, with 14 nucleotides matching TRBD2. V trimming: 4 bases; J trimming: 4 bases; junction bases outside the gene matches: 4. Germline V lookup: CDR1 SGHTA, CDR2 FQGNSA. CDR3 length equals 16 residues. CDR3 coding DNA: TGTGCCAGCAGCTCCTCGACTAGCGGGGGGGCAGATACGCAGTATTTT. It is translated as CASSSSTSGGADTQYF.

This chain links TRBV5-5 with TRBJ1-4, with D hard to call. In germline, CDR1 is SGHKS, CDR2 YYEKEE (reference sequence). V was clipped by 1 base and J by 10 bases, with 8 bases between them. The length of the CDR3 is 12 residues. CDR3 DNA sequence: TGTGCCAGCAGCTTGTGGGAGGGAAAACTGTTTTTT. Amino acid sequence: CASSLWEGKLFF.

V usage is TRBV6-5 and J usage is TRBJ2-6; D not resolved. CDR1 and CDR2 (germline): MNHEY, SVGAGI. V was trimmed by 7 bases and J by 4 bases, leaving 11 bases between them. This CDR3 has 14 residues. The CDR3 spells CASNREGGANVLTF. CDR3 DNA: TGTGCCAGCAACAGAGAAGGGGGGGCCAACGTCCTGACTTTC.

V usage is TRBV7-8 and J usage is TRBJ2-5, with D perhaps given as TRBD1 or TRBD2 (6 bases each). Trimming shortened V by 5 bases and J by 3 bases, and 13 bases separated the two germline ends. This CDR3 region has 14 residues. CDR1 and CDR2 (germline): SGHVS, FQNEAQ. The CDR3 region is CASSRGTIEETQYF. The CDR3, as DNA: TGTGCCAGCAGCCGCGGGACAATAGAAGAGACCCAGTACTTC.

The chain recombines TRBV7-2 with TRBJ2-5; 16 positions agree with TRBD2. The J segment lost 3 bases and the V segment lost 5 bases, leaving 3 bases of the junction unmatched. Germline V gene lookup returns CDR1 SGHTA and CDR2 FQGNSA. CDR3 size: 16 residues. CDR3 sequence reads: CASSPGTSGGEETQYF. In DNA, the CDR3 is TGTGCCAGCAGCCCAGGGACTAGCGGGGGGGAAGAGACCCAGTACTTC.

This sequence joins TRBV6-4 and TRBJ1-1; TRBD1 agrees at 9 bases. The CDR3 sequence is 16 residues long. Germline-derived CDR1 and CDR2 are MRHNA and SNTAGT. The J segment lost 7 bases and the V segment lost 6 bases, leaving 15 bases of the junction unmatched. The CDR3 DNA reads as TGTGCCAGCAGAGAGCGTCCGGGACAGGGCGGACATGAAGCTTTCTTT. Protein product: CASRERPGQGGHEAFF.

This rearrangement joins TRBV5-1 to TRBJ1-1; 7 nucleotides agree with TRBD1. Germline V lookup: CDR1 SGHRS, CDR2 YFSETQ. The CDR3 sequence is 15 residues long. The V segment lost 3 bases and the J segment 1 base; nucleotides outside the gene matches: 6. CDR3 DNA: TGCGCCAGCAGCTATCTCGACAGGGCGAACACTGAAGCTTTCTTT. Translating gives CASSYLDRANTEAFF.

The chain links TRBV28 to TRBJ1-2; 8 bases line up with TRBD1. This CDR3 contains 15 residues. CDR1 and CDR2 from the germline V gene are MDHEN and SYDVKM. V lost 6 bases to trimming and J lost 4 bases; unmatched junction nucleotides: 10. The CDR3 loop reads CASSFRATGGYGYTF. In nucleotides, the CDR3 is TGTGCCAGCAGCTTTCGAGCTACAGGGGGCTATGGCTACACCTTC.

The CDR3 sequence is CASSETGGTEAFF. As DNA, the CDR3 is TGCGCCAGCAGCGAGACAGGGGGCACTGAAGCTTTCTTT. The chain couples TRBV5-1 to TRBJ1-1; TRBD1 matches 9 bases. Germline V gene lookup returns CDR1 SGHRS and CDR2 YFSETQ. The CDR3 covers 13 residues. J gave up 4 bases and V 4 bases, and 2 bases lay outside the gene matches.

The CDR3 loop is CASSLGSSEAFF. The CDR3 DNA reads TGCGCCAGCAGCTTAGGGTCGTCTGAAGCTTTCTTT. The chain is built from TRBV5-1 and TRBJ1-1; D gene unclear. The CDR3 runs to 12 residues. The V gene lost 2 bases and the J gene lost 6 bases, with 8 bases spanning the gap. The germline CDR1 and CDR2 sequences are SGHRS and YFSETQ.

This clone was found a few times. As DNA, the CDR3 is TGTGCCAGCAGCCGAGAGGGCCCTGCGGGGGGTCGCCCGAATGAGCAGTTCTTC. Translated: CASSREGPAGGRPNEQFF. The V and J genes are TRBV7-8 and TRBJ2-1; the match to TRBD2 covers 8 bases. Trimming took 5 bases from V and 7 from J; bases not matched to a gene: 19. This CDR3 has 18 residues. The germline CDR1 and CDR2 sequences are SGHVS and FQNEAQ.

This chain uses TRBV30 with TRBJ1-5; D not resolved. The CDR3 totals 15 residues. The germline V and J ends were trimmed by 3 bases and 6 bases, with 18 bases remaining between them. Germline V gene sequence: CDR1 GTSNPN, CDR2 SVGIG (reference sequence). CDR3 residues: CAWSVGEWESQPQHF. The CDR3 nucleotides are TGTGCCTGGAGCGTTGGGGAATGGGAAAGTCAGCCCCAGCATTTT.

There are a few counts of this clone. The rearrangement links TRBV10-3 to TRBJ1-4; tentatively, D is TRBD1 (5 bases). The length of the CDR3 is 13 residues. The germline V gene has CDR1 ENHRY and CDR2 SYGVKD. Trimming stripped 5 bases from V and 15 bases from J, with 19 bases between. CDR3 nucleotides: TGTGCCATCAGTCACGGGACTGCGGGCGGGGTGTTTTTT. Translation gives CAISHGTAGGVFF.

The chain employs TRBV5-3 and TRBJ2-6; D possibly corresponds to TRBD1 (6 bases). TRBV5-3 is flagged as an ORF with uncertain function. CDR3 size: 17 residues. The V end was cut by 3 bases, the J end by 1 base, with 14 bases between. The CDR3 loop is CARSCQGRGSGANVLTF. CDR3 sequence (DNA): TGTGCCAGAAGCTGCCAGGGCAGGGGATCTGGGGCCAACGTCCTGACTTTC.

The V and J genes are TRBV4-1 and TRBJ2-1, with no clear D. Germline V lookup: CDR1 MGHRA, CDR2 YSYEKL. This CDR3 is built from 12 residues. V was cut by 2 bases and J by 9 bases, with 8 bases left in between. CDR3 region: CASSQKGIEQFF. In DNA form, the CDR3 reads TGCGCCAGCAGCCAAAAGGGAATTGAGCAGTTCTTC.

The CDR3 DNA reads as TGTGCCAGCAGTGAAGCGCGTTTTCGTTTCGGCAGCTATGCCTACGAGCAGTACGTC. It translates to CASSEARFRFGSYAYEQYV. The chain combines TRBV6-1 with TRBJ2-7; D is ambiguous. V lost 0 bases and J lost 2, with 23 bases in between. CDR1 MNHNS and CDR2 SASEGT come from the germline V gene. The CDR3 has 19 residues.